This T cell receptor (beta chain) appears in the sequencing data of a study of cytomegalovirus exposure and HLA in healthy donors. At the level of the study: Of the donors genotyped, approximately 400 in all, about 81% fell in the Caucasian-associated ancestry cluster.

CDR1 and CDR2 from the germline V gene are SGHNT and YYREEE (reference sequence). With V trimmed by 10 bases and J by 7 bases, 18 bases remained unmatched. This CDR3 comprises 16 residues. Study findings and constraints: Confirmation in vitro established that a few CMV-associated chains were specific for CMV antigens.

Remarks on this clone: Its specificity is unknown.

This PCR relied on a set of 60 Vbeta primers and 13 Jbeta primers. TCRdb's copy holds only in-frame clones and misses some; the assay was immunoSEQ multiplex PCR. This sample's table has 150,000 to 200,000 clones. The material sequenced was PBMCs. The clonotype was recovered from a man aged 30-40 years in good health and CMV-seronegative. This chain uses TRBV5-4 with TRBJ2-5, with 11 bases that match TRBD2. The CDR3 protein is CASPSTGTSGQGTQYF. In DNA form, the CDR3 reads TGTGCCTCCCCCAGTACTGGGACTAGCGGACAGGGGACCCAGTACTTC.